This T cell receptor (beta chain) was captured in a study of T cell repertoires in cytomegalovirus infection. In the case of this clonotype: Antigen specificity is unknown.

Study-wide results and limits: It was HLA-C-restricted CMV-specific TCR beta clonotypes that dominated the response ex vivo.

The CDR3 runs to 13 residues. The V gene's germline CDR1 is WNHNN and CDR2 SYGVQD (reference sequence). V dropped 0 bases and J dropped 4 bases, with 6 bases sitting between them. Each CDR3 protein is one row after TCRdb ran MiXCR on the reads. Found here are 300,000 to 400,000 distinct CDR3 sequences, roughly 18% of them singletons; the top ten hold roughly 9%. J is TRBJ1-1 and V is TRBV10-1; D is unresolved. Sequencing was performed on PBMCs. The receptor comes from a human donor in good health (CMV status not recorded). Some clones in this sample may be carry-over from other donors' samples. The CDR3 region is CASSESASTEAFF. Written as DNA, the CDR3 is TGCGCCAGCAGTGAGTCCGCTAGCACTGAAGCTTTCTTT.